These 3 T cell receptor beta chains came from one sample sequenced in a study of blood T cell repertoires in COVID-19. TCRdb's copy holds only in-frame clones and misses some; the assay was immunoSEQ multiplex PCR. The sample lists 50,000 to 65,000 clones, approximately 90% seen once, with 3.2% in the top ten. The sequenced sample was peripheral blood. These receptors all come from a man aged 50 or older with active COVID-19.

The V gene is TRBV7-6, the J gene TRBJ2-7; D is perhaps TRBD2 (6 bases). Deletions cut 1 base from V and 2 bases from J, with 9 bases between. The CDR3 length is 14 residues. CDR1 SGHVS and CDR2 FNYEAQ come from the germline V gene. CDR3 in amino acids: CASSLDGGAYEQYF. Written as DNA, the CDR3 is TGTGCCAGCAGCTTAGACGGGGGAGCCTACGAGCAGTACTTC.

This rearrangement joins TRBV19 to TRBJ1-5, with 9 bases matching TRBD1. Germline V gives CDR1 LNHDA, CDR2 SQIVND (reference sequence). CDR3 length equals 15 residues. J was trimmed by 2 bases and V by 6 bases; bases with no gene match: 5. CDR3 protein: CASRQQGAGNQPQHF. CDR3 bases: TGTGCCAGTAGGCAACAGGGGGCAGGCAATCAGCCCCAGCATTTT.

The chain combines TRBV6-4 with TRBJ2-2, with D maybe TRBD1 (5 bases). Germline assignment: CDR1 MRHNA and CDR2 SNTAGT. Trimming pared 5 bases from V and 7 bases from J, leaving 8 bases between. CDR3 length: 12 amino acids. In DNA, the CDR3 is TGTGCCAGCAGTCAAGGGGTCGGGGAGCTGTTTTTT. Translating it yields CASSQGVGELFF.